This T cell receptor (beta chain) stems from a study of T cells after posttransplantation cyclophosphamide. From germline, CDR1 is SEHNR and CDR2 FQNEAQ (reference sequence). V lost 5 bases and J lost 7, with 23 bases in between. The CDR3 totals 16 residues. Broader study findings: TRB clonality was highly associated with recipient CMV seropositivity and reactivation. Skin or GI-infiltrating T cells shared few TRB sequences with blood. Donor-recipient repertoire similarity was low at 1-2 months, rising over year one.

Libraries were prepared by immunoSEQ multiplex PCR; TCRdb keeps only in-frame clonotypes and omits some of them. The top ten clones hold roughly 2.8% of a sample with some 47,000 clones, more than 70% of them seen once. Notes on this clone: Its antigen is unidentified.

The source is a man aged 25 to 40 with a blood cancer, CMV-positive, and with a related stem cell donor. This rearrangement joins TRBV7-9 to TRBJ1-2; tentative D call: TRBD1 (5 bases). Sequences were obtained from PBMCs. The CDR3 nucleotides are TGTGCCAGCAGCCTTTTCGCTACGCAGGGAATGTCTGGCTACACCTTC. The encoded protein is CASSLFATQGMSGYTF.